The sequence of this TCR beta chain was determined in a study of cytomegalovirus exposure and HLA in healthy donors. This clone was observed a handful of times. Its cognate antigen is unknown. PCR was performed using 60 Vbeta and 13 Jbeta primers. The table came from immunoSEQ multiplex PCR; TCRdb's copy has only in-frame clones and leaves some out. The sample contains over 100,000 clones, less than 70% of which appear only once. The study's findings and limits: Some 16,000 TCR beta sequences were associated with HLA alleles at 0.05 false discovery rate in a later analysis. Later work showed greater clonal expansion in HLA-associated TCR beta chains than in equally common others. Later analysis associated a missense DCLRE1C variant with TCR beta V- and J-gene trimming.

Source material: PBMCs. This receptor was obtained from a woman between 70 and 85 years old in good health and CMV-seropositive.

CDR3 bases: TGTGCCAGCAGCATGGGACAGGGGGTTGCCAAAAACATTCAGTACTTC. Translation: CASSMGQGVAKNIQYF. The chain is built from TRBV9 and TRBJ2-4; TRBD1 matches at 11 bases. Germline V CDR1 and CDR2: SGDLS, YYNGEE. The CDR3 has 16 residues. Unmatched junction bases numbered 4, after V lost 4 bases and J lost 1 base. Looking up the rest from reference TRBV9 and TRBJ2-4 gives the full variable domain: DSGVTQTPKHLITATGQRVTLRCSPRSGDLSVYWYQQSLDQGLQFLIQYYNGEERAKGNILERFSAQQFPDLHSELNLSSLELGDSALYFCASSMGQGVAKNIQYFGAGTRLSVL.